Below are 26 T cell receptor beta chains sequenced from a single sample in a study of prognosis after radiotherapy for stage I lung cancer (dated by TCRdb to about 2021). Sequencing used an Illumina HiSeq 3000. Two rounds of multiplex PCR were used to amplify the TCR beta CDR3 region from genomic DNA. In the first round of PCR, primers specific to each TRBV and TRBJ gene were used, and the primer sequences are filed in Chinese patent CN105087789A. TCRdb ran its own pipeline on the public reads, namely fastp trimming at Q25 and MiXCR clone calling, and kept in-frame beta chains. Each entry is one CDR3 protein sequence, shown with its most common DNA and genes. For this sample there are about 22,000 distinct CDR3 sequences; 35% to 50% appear just once. The top ten constitute roughly three fifths of the sample. The sample was PBMCs, taken before or after stereotactic body radiation therapy (not recorded which). Every receptor here comes from a donor over 45 with non-small cell lung cancer.

In its sample, this clonotype was seen many times. This chain links TRBV5-1 with TRBJ2-4, with 10 bases fitting TRBD1. Trimming removed 4 bases from V and 10 bases from J; junction bases left unmatched: 8. This CDR3 has 14 residues. Germline CDR1 SGHRS, CDR2 YFSETQ. CDR3 nucleotide sequence: TGCGCCAGCAGCCCGGGGACAGGGGACCGGATTCAGTACTTC. The encoded protein is CASSPGTGDRIQYF.

This clonotype was seen more than once but under ten times. A single base separates this from a much larger clone, so it may be a read error. The rearrangement joins TRBV11-2 to TRBJ2-5; no clear D gene. V lost 7 bases to trimming and J lost 4 bases, with 16 bases between them. Germline V CDR1 and CDR2: SGHAT, FQNNGV. This CDR3 region has 14 residues. Here the CDR3 reads CASTVVIGGETQYF. Here the CDR3 DNA reads TGTGCCAGCACCGTAGTGATTGGTGGAGAGACCCAGTACTTC.

Concerning this clonotype itself: An end of the junction does not agree with germline; a read error may underlie this. This chain uses TRBV6-2 or TRBV6-3 with TRBJ2-2; 11 bases are shared with TRBD2. CDR1 is MNHEY and CDR2 is SVGEGT in the germline V gene. This CDR3 region has 16 residues. CDR3 nucleotide sequence: TGTGCCAGCAAGACTAGCGGGATGGCCAGGACCGTGGAGCTGCTTTTT. Amino acid sequence: CASKTSGMARTVELLF.

This clonotype showed up many times. The rearrangement links TRBV6-5 to TRBJ1-6; 9 nucleotides line up with TRBD1. The CDR3 is made up of 14 amino acids. The germline CDR1 and CDR2 sequences are MNHEY and SVGAGI. Trimming removed 3 bases from V and 12 bases from J; junction bases left unmatched: 6. The DNA for the CDR3 is TGTGCCAGCAGTTATTCGGGACAGGGCGGACCCCTCCACTTT. It codes for CASSYSGQGGPLHF.

As for this clonotype: A single base separates this from a much larger clone, so it may be a read error. The CDR3 ends on some other residue instead of the conserved phenylalanine or tryptophan, so this is likely a read error. CDR3 sequence: CSAYNRDFNYGYTI. The CDR3 nucleotides are TGCAGCGCGTATAATAGGGACTTCAACTATGGCTACACCATC. V and J are TRBV29-1 and TRBJ1-2; TRBD1 might be the D (5 bases). Trimming shortened V by 7 bases and J by 2 bases, and 17 bases separated the two germline ends. Germline V gene lookup returns CDR1 SQVTM and CDR2 ANQGSEA. The CDR3 runs 14 residues.

This clonotype was seen repeatedly, ten times or more. The chain combines TRBV7-3 with TRBJ2-1; TRBD2 aligns across 9 bases. The V and J ends lost 5 bases and 7 bases, in that order; junction bases with no gene match: 6. Per the germline V gene, CDR1 is SGHTA and CDR2 is FQGTGA. This CDR3 has 14 residues. CDR3: CASSRGSGGNEQFF. The CDR3 DNA sequence: TGTGCCAGCAGCCGAGGGAGCGGGGGGAATGAGCAGTTCTTC.

This clonotype was observed many times. J is TRBJ1-4 and V is TRBV4-1, with D perhaps matching TRBD1 (6 bases). Trimming left V 0 bases short and J 4 bases short, with 18 bases between. The CDR3 consists of 18 residues. CDR1 is MGHRA, CDR2 YSYEKL, per germline. The chain's CDR3 is CASSQERGTGHRNEKLFF. CDR3 DNA sequence: TGCGCCAGCAGCCAAGAAAGGGGTACGGGACACCGTAATGAAAAACTGTTTTTT.

V is TRBV9 and J is TRBJ2-2; tentative D call: TRBD2 (5 bases). From germline, CDR1 is SGDLS and CDR2 YYNGEE. Trimming left V 4 bases short and J 1 base short, with 8 bases between. The CDR3 spans 14 residues. CDR3 residues: CASSLRVNTGELFF. As DNA, the CDR3 is TGTGCCAGCAGCTTGCGGGTGAACACCGGGGAGCTGTTTTTT.

This clonotype came up once. This may stem from a read error, because a much larger clone lies one nucleotide away. The V gene is TRBV10-3, the J gene TRBJ2-5, with 9 bases that match TRBD1. The CDR3 has 15 residues. Germline V gives CDR1 ENHRY, CDR2 SYGVKD. The trim removed 2 bases at V and 7 bases at J, leaving 8 bases unmatched. The chain's CDR3 is CAISEAGDRAGTQYF. Written as DNA, the CDR3 is TGTGCCATCAGTGAGGCCGGGGACAGGGCGGGGACCCAGTACTTC.

This clonotype appeared once. A much bigger clone sits one base away, suggesting this may be a read error. The chain recombines TRBV7-9 with TRBJ1-4; D is unclear. CDR1 is SEHNR, CDR2 FQNEAQ, per germline (reference sequence). This CDR3 spans 14 amino acids. The CDR3 is CASNLSLSQEKLFF. For the CDR3, the DNA is TGTGCCAGCAACTTATCCCTCAGCCAGGAAAAACTGTTTTTT.

Regarding this clonotype: This CDR3 is missing its conserved last phenylalanine or tryptophan, likely due to a read error. V and J are TRBV6-2 or TRBV6-3 and TRBJ2-1; TRBD2 agrees at 10 bases. Per the germline V gene, CDR1 is MNHEY and CDR2 is SVGEGT. There are 16 residues in the CDR3. V trimming: 5 bases; J trimming: 6 bases; junction bases outside the gene matches: 10. CDR3 region: CASSEGASGRFNEQFL. DNA for the CDR3: TGTGCCAGCAGTGAAGGGGCTAGCGGGAGATTCAATGAGCAGTTCCTC.

This clonotype was observed a few times. The V gene is TRBV11-2, the J gene TRBJ1-1, with a possible D match to TRBD1 (6 bases). V was clipped by 2 bases and J by 4 bases, with 11 bases between them. Per germline, CDR1 SGHAT and CDR2 FQNNGV. There are 14 residues in the CDR3. CDR3 in DNA: TGTGCCAGCAGCTTAACAGGGAGTCGCACTGAAGCTTTCTTT. Protein product: CASSLTGSRTEAFF.

This clonotype was picked up many times. The chain carries TRBV2 and TRBJ2-2; D gene ambiguous. Germline V gene lookup returns CDR1 SNHLY and CDR2 FYNNEI. This CDR3 region has 15 residues. The V gene lost 1 base and the J gene lost 6 bases, with 12 bases spanning the gap. The CDR3 spells CASSEDSRGAGELFF. Here the CDR3 DNA reads TGTGCCAGCAGTGAAGATAGTCGCGGAGCCGGGGAGCTGTTTTTT.

This clonotype occurred many times. The chain recombines TRBV5-1 with TRBJ1-3; 8 bases are shared with TRBD1. V trimming: 3 bases; J trimming: 0 bases; junction bases outside the gene matches: 5. Germline CDR1 is SGHRS and CDR2 is YFSETQ. There are 16 residues in the CDR3. CDR3 in amino acids: CASSSAGQGSGNTIYF. The CDR3 DNA follows: TGCGCCAGCAGCTCGGCCGGACAGGGCTCTGGAAACACCATATATTTT.

For this clonotype: Given a much more abundant clone one base away, this may be a read error. Here the CDR3 omits its conserved ending phenylalanine or tryptophan, so a read error is the likely source. The V gene is TRBV12-3 or TRBV12-4, the J gene TRBJ2-4; 7 nucleotides agree with TRBD1. The CDR3 sequence is 14 residues long. J gave up 8 bases and V 5 bases, and 9 bases lay outside the gene matches. CDR3 DNA: TGTGCCAGCAGTCCGGTGACAGGGTTTTACATTCAGTACTTA. Protein: CASSPVTGFYIQYL.

Only one count was recorded for this clonotype. A much larger clone lies one base from this, so it may be a read error. The chain carries TRBV5-8 and TRBJ2-5, with D possibly called TRBD1 or TRBD2 (5 bases each). The ends were cut back, 8 bases at V and 1 base at J, with 24 bases in the middle. This CDR3 region has 17 residues. CDR1 SGHTS and CDR2 YDEGEE come from the germline V gene. This chain's CDR3 is CASLSVIRGPRQETQYF. CDR3 nucleotide sequence: TGTGCCAGTTTATCCGTTATACGGGGACCGCGCCAAGAGACCCAGTACTTC.

This clonotype has ten or more counts. V and J are TRBV6-5 and TRBJ1-5; D uncertain. The V end lost 4 bases, the J end lost 0 bases, and 7 bases lay between the germline ends. This CDR3 has 14 residues. Germline V CDR1 and CDR2: MNHEY, SVGAGI. CDR3 sequence: CASSSDVSNQPQHF. CDR3 DNA: TGTGCCAGCAGTTCGGACGTTAGCAATCAGCCCCAGCATTTT.

About this clonotype: One end of the junction varies from germline; a read error may be responsible. This rearrangement joins TRBV19 to TRBJ2-1; D is undetermined. CDR1 is LNHDA and CDR2 is SQIVND in the germline V gene (reference sequence). This CDR3 is built from 14 residues. Written as DNA, the CDR3 is TGTTCCAGTAGTATAGGCGACTCCCAGTATGAGCAGTTCTTC. This encodes CSSSIGDSQYEQFF.

The chain recombines TRBV5-1 with TRBJ2-1; D ambiguous. Germline CDR1 SGHRS, CDR2 YFSETQ. Trimming pared 0 bases from V and 7 bases from J, leaving 20 bases between. The CDR3 totals 17 residues. CDR3 bases: TGCGCCAGCAGCTTGGCCAACGGCCCGTTGCACTTAAATGAGCAGTTCTTC. Amino acid sequence: CASSLANGPLHLNEQFF.

As concerns this clonotype: This clone may be a read error of a much larger clone one base away. This chain uses TRBV5-4 with TRBJ2-1, with D perhaps TRBD1 or TRBD2 (5 bases each). V lost 2 bases and J 9 bases, leaving 15 bases between the germline ends. Per germline, CDR1 SGHNT and CDR2 YYREEE (reference sequence). The CDR3 is 14 amino acids. For the CDR3, the DNA is TGTGCCAGCAGCTTTTCAGGGACGGGCAGTGAGCAGTTCTTC. It specifies CASSFSGTGSEQFF.

This clonotype was observed many times. The chain is built from TRBV19 and TRBJ2-3; perhaps TRBD2 as D (5 bases). The CDR3 runs 13 residues. Germline lookup yields CDR1 LNHDA and CDR2 SQIVND (reference sequence). The germline V and J ends were trimmed by 7 bases and 8 bases, with 16 bases remaining between them. CDR3 sequence reads: CASMVGAGGTQYF. The CDR3 bases are TGTGCCAGTATGGTGGGAGCCGGCGGTACGCAGTATTTT.

Many counts were recorded for this clonotype. J is TRBJ2-7 and V is TRBV6-4; D unclear. CDR1 and CDR2 from the germline V gene are MRHNA and SNTAGT. This CDR3 is 13 amino acids long. The ends were cut back, 6 bases at V and 2 bases at J, with 11 bases in the middle. The DNA for the CDR3 is TGTGCCAGCAGCGAGACTCGGACCTACGAGCAGTACTTC. As protein: CASSETRTYEQYF.

This clonotype was found many times. The V and J genes are TRBV2 and TRBJ2-3; the D is unclear. Per the germline V gene, CDR1 is SNHLY and CDR2 is FYNNEI. CDR3 length equals 13 residues. With 7 bases removed from V and 6 bases from J, the gap between germline ends came to 14 bases. The CDR3: CASTALTPDTQYF. The CDR3 region has the DNA TGTGCCAGCACTGCCCTGACCCCGGATACGCAGTATTTT.

This clonotype has at least ten counts. The chain recombines TRBV12-3 or TRBV12-4 with TRBJ2-5, with D maybe TRBD2 (5 bases). The CDR3 consists of 16 residues. Trimming pared 0 bases from V and 3 bases from J, leaving 14 bases between. The DNA for the CDR3 is TGTGCCAGCAGTTTAGCGGCCGGCAGAGGGAAAGAGACCCAGTACTTC. This gives the protein CASSLAAGRGKETQYF.

Comment on this clonotype: With a much larger clone just one base away, this may be a read error. V and J are TRBV2 and TRBJ2-5, with D uncertain. Germline CDR1 is SNHLY and CDR2 is FYNNEI. The CDR3 contains 12 residues. V lost 7 bases and J 2 bases, leaving 8 bases between the germline ends. This CDR3 is CASMGLQETQYF. The CDR3 DNA follows: TGTGCCAGCATGGGCTTACAAGAGACCCAGTACTTC.

This clonotype has a count of ten or more. A much larger clone is a single base away; this may be a read error. The CDR3 does not close with the conserved phenylalanine or tryptophan, likely indicating a read error. The chain joins TRBV27 to TRBJ2-2; 8 bases are a match to TRBD2. V lost 6 bases and J lost 4; bases outside the gene matches: 4. The V gene's germline CDR1 is MNHEY and CDR2 SMNVEV (reference sequence). The CDR3 is 14 residues long. CDR3 region: CASRKREFTGELFS. CDR3 bases: TGTGCCAGCAGAAAGCGGGAGTTCACCGGGGAGCTGTTTTCT.